This T cell receptor (delta chain) appears in the sequencing data of a study of Vδ1+ human thymocytes. Alphabeta T cells were depleted, then CD3+ Vdelta1+ Vdelta2- thymocytes were FACS-sorted. Between roughly 98% and 99.6% of sorted thymocytes were Vdelta1+. This clone came up a few times. Its antigen is currently unknown. The V gene lost 5 bases and the J gene lost 10 bases, with 35 bases spanning the gap. The CDR3 spans 19 residues. Germline CDR1 TSWWSYY, CDR2 QGS. Extracted RNA was reverse transcribed into cDNA. Multiplex PCR used pooled V-gene forward primers and a constant-region reverse primer to amplify CDR3s. TCRdb re-called the multiplex PCR reads via CATT. The sample consists of about 58,000 delta-chain clones, more than 13% of them appearing once. Study-wide results and caveats: Unlike peripheral blood Vdelta1+ controls, thymic delta-chain sequences included about 20% Vdelta2 and few Vdelta3. Thymic TRG and TRD repertoires appeared highly polyclonal, with Gaussian CDR3 length distributions. Bulk data may be misread because of unexpected Vdelta2 sequences.

V gene TRDV1 combines with J gene TRDJ1, with a weak D call TRDD3 (10 bases). The sequenced sample consisted of Vdelta1+ gamma-delta thymocytes from the thymus. The subset: FACS-sorted CD3+ TCRalphabeta- TCRVdelta1+ TCRVdelta2- thymocytes. The sequence came from a girl under three years old who had congenital heart surgery. The CDR3 is CALGPTGPSYVLGDSRLIF. CDR3 nucleotide sequence: TGTGCTCTTGGGCCTACCGGGCCTTCCTACGTACTGGGGGATTCTAGACTCATCTTT.